This T cell receptor beta chain originates from a study of cytomegalovirus exposure and HLA in healthy donors. Study-level information: As an earlier analysis found, some 170 million T cells yielded about 120 million unique TCR beta sequences.

Study results and caveats: In all likelihood, a cluster of highly shared sequence variants was a sequencing artifact. TCR beta V segments were, for the most part, productive about 87% or about 30% of the time in an earlier analysis. In a later analysis, TCR beta V- and J-gene trimming showed a link to a missense DCLRE1C variant.

Looked up from germline, CDR1 is SEHNR and CDR2 is FQNEAQ (reference sequence). The CDR3 extends over 14 amino acids. The germline V and J ends were trimmed by 4 bases and 6 bases, with 13 bases remaining between them. As to this clone: Its antigen remains unknown.

Primers: 60 Vbeta forward and 13 Jbeta reverse. Clones were read by immunoSEQ multiplex PCR, and TCRdb kept only the in-frame ones, dropping some. The repertoire holds around 99,000 clones, around 78% seen once, with roughly 8% in the top ten. This chain links TRBV7-9 with TRBJ1-5, with D uncertain. Sequences were obtained from PBMCs. This sequence originates from a man aged 25-40 years in good health and CMV-seronegative. DNA for the CDR3: TGTGCCAGCAGCTCCGTAGGGAGCGTTCAGCCCCAGCATTTT. It yields the protein CASSSVGSVQPQHF. Full variable domain (remainder filled in from reference TRBV7-9 and TRBJ1-5): DTGVSQNPRHKITKRGQNVTFRCDPISEHNRLYWYRQTLGQGPEFLTYFQNEAQLEKSRLLSDRFSAERPKGSFSTLEIQRTEQGDSAMYLCASSSVGSVQPQHFGDGTRLSIL.